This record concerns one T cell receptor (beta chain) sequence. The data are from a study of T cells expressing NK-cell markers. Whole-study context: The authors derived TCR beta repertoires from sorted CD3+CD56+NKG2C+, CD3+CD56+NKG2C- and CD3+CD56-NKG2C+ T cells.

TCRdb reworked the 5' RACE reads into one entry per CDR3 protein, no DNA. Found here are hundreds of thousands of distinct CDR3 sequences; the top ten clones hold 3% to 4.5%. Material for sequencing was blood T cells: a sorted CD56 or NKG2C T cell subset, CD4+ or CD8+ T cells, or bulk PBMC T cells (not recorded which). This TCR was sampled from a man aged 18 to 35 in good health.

The CDR3 loop reads CSARGTVSRSGANVLTF. The V and J genes are TRBV20-1 and TRBJ2-6. CDR1 and CDR2 (germline): DFQATT, SNEGSKA (reference sequence). This CDR3 region has 17 residues.